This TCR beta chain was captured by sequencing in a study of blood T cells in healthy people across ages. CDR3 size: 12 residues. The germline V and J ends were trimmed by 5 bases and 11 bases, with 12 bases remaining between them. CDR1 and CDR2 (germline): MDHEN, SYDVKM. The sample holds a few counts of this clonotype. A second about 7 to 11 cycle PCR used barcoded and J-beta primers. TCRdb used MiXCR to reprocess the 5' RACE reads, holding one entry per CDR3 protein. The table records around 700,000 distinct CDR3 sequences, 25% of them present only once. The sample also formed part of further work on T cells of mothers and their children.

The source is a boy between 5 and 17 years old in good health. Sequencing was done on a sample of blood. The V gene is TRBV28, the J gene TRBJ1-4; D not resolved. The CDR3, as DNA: TGTGCCAGCAGTCCCCGAGGCAGGAAACTGTTTTTT. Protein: CASSPRGRKLFF.